What follows is one T cell receptor beta chain and its context. Some clones are missing from TCRdb's copy, which holds only in-frame ones; the method was immunoSEQ multiplex PCR. This sample yields around 200,000 clones, of which around 90% are seen a single time; roughly 2.7% belongs to the top ten. The data are from a study of blood T cell repertoires in COVID-19. Study-level background: Acute-phase and convalescent COVID-19 samples originated in the United States, Italy and Spain. The cDNA or gDNA used as material had been derived from T cells, B-cell-depleted T cells, or PBMCs.

Enrollees, about 18 to 95 years old, lived in roughly 24 US areas. Cohorts were assigned according to the clinical history that participants reported. Trimming cost V 5 bases and J 1 base, with 3 bases left between them. The V gene's germline CDR1 is LNHDA and CDR2 SQIVND (reference sequence). The CDR3 is made up of 12 amino acids. Sequencing was carried out using PBMCs or T cells enriched from blood (not recorded which). This TCR came from a woman aged 25 to 39 who had recovered from COVID-19. The V gene is TRBV19, the J gene TRBJ1-5; D is ambiguous. The CDR3 nucleotides read TGTGCCAGTAGTGGCAGCAATCAGCCCCAGCATTTT. Its translation is CASSGSNQPQHF. Full variable domain (rest looked up from reference TRBV19 and TRBJ1-5): DGGITQSPKYLFRKEGQNVTLSCEQNLNHDAMYWYRQDPGQGLRLIYYSQIVNDFQKGDIAEGYSVSREKKESFPLTVTSAQKNPTAFYLCASSGSNQPQHFGDGTRLSIL.